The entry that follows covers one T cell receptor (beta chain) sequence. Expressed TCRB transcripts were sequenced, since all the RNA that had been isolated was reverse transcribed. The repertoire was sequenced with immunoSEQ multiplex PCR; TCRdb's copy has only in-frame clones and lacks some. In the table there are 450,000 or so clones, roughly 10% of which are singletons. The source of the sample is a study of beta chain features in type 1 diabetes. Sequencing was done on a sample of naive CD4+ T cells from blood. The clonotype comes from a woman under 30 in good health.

The CDR3 here is CASSQEWRLAEETQYF. CDR3 in DNA: TGTGCCAGCAGCCAAGAGTGGAGACTAGCGGAAGAGACCCAGTACTTC. The chain has TRBV14 and TRBJ2-5, with TRBD2 identical over 9 bases. The CDR3 is made up of 16 amino acids. Germline V CDR1 and CDR2: SGHDN, FVKESK. The junction had 5 bases not matched to a gene; V was cut back by 0 bases and J by 3 bases.